This is a list of T cell receptor beta chains from one sample in a study of PD-1 blockade in classical Hodgkin lymphoma. Profiled with immunoSEQ multiplex PCR; TCRdb holds only in-frame clones, not every one. The table includes roughly 50,000 clones, around 90% detected once. Material: peripheral blood mononuclear cells (PBMCs), obtained before the fourth cycle of nivolumab. Every receptor here comes from a human donor with classical Hodgkin lymphoma. Each CDR3 is given with its conserved first and last residue. Fields, in order: V gene, clone size, J gene, D gene, CDR3 protein, CDR3 DNA. A D gene is named only where the DNA matches it firmly. Clone sizes are given selectively: once, few, many, or a class where the clone is expanded.

V: TRBV25-1; size: -; J: TRBJ2-1; D: TRBD1; CDR3: CASSDTRGPYNEQFF; DNA: TGTGCCAGCAGTGATACGAGGGGGCCGTACAATGAGCAGTTCTTC
V: TRBV9; size: -; J: TRBJ1-1; D: -; CDR3: CAGSALSRDTEAFF; DNA: TGTGCCGGCAGCGCCCTCAGTAGGGACACTGAAGCTTTCTTT
V: TRBV27; size: -; J: TRBJ1-1; D: TRBD1; CDR3: CASSYQGAGTEAFF; DNA: TGTGCCAGCAGTTACCAGGGGGCAGGTACTGAAGCTTTCTTT
V: TRBV19; size: once; J: TRBJ2-3; D: -; CDR3: CASSISLGTDTQYF; DNA: TGTGCCAGTAGTATATCGTTAGGAACTGATACGCAGTATTTT
V: TRBV11-2; size: -; J: TRBJ2-7; D: TRBD1; CDR3: CASSFGTGSYEQYF; DNA: TGTGCCAGCAGCTTCGGGACAGGCTCCTACGAGCAGTACTTC
V: TRBV5-5; size: -; J: TRBJ2-3; D: TRBD2; CDR3: CASSSGLAGGMVDTQYF; DNA: TGTGCCAGCAGCTCCGGACTAGCGGGAGGTATGGTAGATACGCAGTATTTT
V: TRBV11-2; size: once; J: TRBJ1-2; D: -; CDR3: CASSLDWQYGYTF; DNA: TGTGCCAGCAGCTTAGATTGGCAGTATGGCTACACCTTC
V: TRBV4-2; size: -; J: TRBJ2-2; D: TRBD2; CDR3: CASSRNTPGGPGFGELFF; DNA: TGTGCCAGCAGCCGGAATACCCCGGGAGGGCCCGGTTTCGGGGAGCTGTTTTTT
V: TRBV29-1; size: once; J: TRBJ1-2; D: -; CDR3: CSARVNYGYTF; DNA: TGCAGCGCCAGGGTTAACTATGGCTACACCTTC
V: TRBV19; size: once; J: TRBJ1-4; D: -; CDR3: CASSGPNEKLFF; DNA: TGTGCCAGTAGCGGTCCTAATGAAAAACTGTTTTTT
V: TRBV7-2; size: few; J: TRBJ2-1; D: -; CDR3: CASSALGNEQFF; DNA: TGTGCCAGCAGCGCCCTTGGCAATGAGCAGTTCTTC
V: TRBV7-8; size: -; J: TRBJ2-5; D: -; CDR3: CASSWGVRETQYF; DNA: TGTGCCAGCAGCTGGGGGGTAAGAGAGACCCAGTACTTC
V: TRBV11-2; size: -; J: TRBJ1-1; D: -; CDR3: CASSLGWGTEAFF; DNA: TGTGCCAGCAGCTTAGGGTGGGGGACTGAAGCTTTCTTT
V: TRBV6-1; size: -; J: TRBJ1-4; D: TRBD1; CDR3: CAPTGQREKLFF; DNA: TGTGCCCCAACGGGACAGCGTGAAAAACTGTTTTTT
V: TRBV20-1; size: few; J: TRBJ1-3; D: -; CDR3: CSAPIGNTIYF; DNA: TGCAGTGCTCCCATTGGGAACACCATATATTTT
V: TRBV5-4; size: -; J: TRBJ1-2; D: TRBD1; CDR3: CASGDRGYGYTF; DNA: TGTGCCAGTGGGGACAGGGGCTATGGCTACACCTTC
V: TRBV4-1; size: -; J: TRBJ2-7; D: -; CDR3: CASSQNLGQLTSYEQYF; DNA: TGCGCCAGCAGCCAAAACCTTGGACAGCTAACATCCTACGAGCAGTACTTC
V: TRBV9; size: -; J: TRBJ1-1; D: -; CDR3: CASTRGGGQLNTEAFF; DNA: TGTGCCAGCACCCGCGGTGGAGGACAGTTGAACACTGAAGCTTTCTTT
V: TRBV28; size: -; J: TRBJ1-3; D: -; CDR3: CASRRTQGNTIYF; DNA: TGTGCCAGCAGGAGGACGCAAGGAAACACCATATATTTT
V: TRBV6-5; size: once; J: TRBJ2-7; D: -; CDR3: CASSRQGYEQYF; DNA: TGTGCCAGCAGTAGGCAGGGCTACGAGCAGTACTTC
V: TRBV2; size: -; J: TRBJ2-7; D: -; CDR3: CASSEPLLIRYEQYF; DNA: TGTGCCAGCAGTGAACCCTTACTTATAAGATACGAGCAGTACTTC
V: TRBV6-1; size: -; J: TRBJ2-7; D: TRBD1; CDR3: CASSESWTGSEQYF; DNA: TGTGCCAGCAGTGAAAGTTGGACAGGTAGCGAGCAGTACTTC
V: TRBV4-2; size: few; J: TRBJ1-1; D: -; CDR3: CASSQMTGEAFF; DNA: TGTGCCAGCAGCCAAATGACGGGTGAAGCTTTCTTT
V: TRBV5-8; size: -; J: TRBJ2-3; D: -; CDR3: CASSYPVGQGSTDTQYF; DNA: TGTGCCAGCAGTTACCCGGTGGGGCAGGGAAGCACAGATACGCAGTATTTT
V: TRBV5-6; size: -; J: TRBJ1-2; D: -; CDR3: CASSLPTGVGYTF; DNA: TGTGCCAGCAGCTTGCCGACAGGAGTTGGCTACACCTTC
V: TRBV7-9; size: once; J: TRBJ2-3; D: TRBD2; CDR3: CASSFPLAAHTDTQYF; DNA: TGTGCCAGCAGCTTCCCTCTAGCGGCCCACACAGATACGCAGTATTTT
V: TRBV2; size: -; J: TRBJ1-1; D: TRBD1; CDR3: CASSQQGARGTEAFF; DNA: TGTGCCAGCAGTCAACAGGGGGCGCGTGGCACTGAAGCTTTCTTT
V: TRBV11-3; size: -; J: TRBJ2-7; D: TRBD1; CDR3: CASSWMTGSRYEQYF; DNA: TGTGCCAGCAGCTGGATGACAGGGAGCCGTTACGAGCAGTACTTC
V: TRBV9; size: -; J: TRBJ2-1; D: TRBD2; CDR3: CASSHLAGSYNEQFF; DNA: TGTGCCAGCAGCCACCTAGCGGGGTCCTACAATGAGCAGTTCTTC
V: TRBV10-3; size: -; J: TRBJ2-5; D: -; CDR3: CAISESFNSIVTQYF; DNA: TGTGCCATCAGTGAGTCGTTCAACTCGATTGTTACCCAGTACTTC
V: TRBV6-6; size: -; J: TRBJ2-7; D: -; CDR3: CASGDSPYEQYF; DNA: TGTGCCAGCGGGGATAGTCCTTACGAGCAGTACTTC
V: TRBV21-1; size: once; J: TRBJ2-7; D: -; CDR3: CASSGTRDVTPYEQYF; DNA: TGTGCCAGCAGCGGAACCCGGGACGTAACACCTTACGAGCAGTACTTC
V: TRBV4-1; size: -; J: TRBJ1-1; D: -; CDR3: CASSGPLKGTEAFF; DNA: TGCGCCAGCAGCGGGCCCCTAAAGGGGACTGAAGCTTTCTTT
V: TRBV5-6; size: -; J: TRBJ2-7; D: -; CDR3: CASSGGPSFYEQYF; DNA: TGTGCCAGCAGCGGAGGACCTAGCTTCTACGAGCAGTACTTC
V: TRBV6-1; size: -; J: TRBJ2-3; D: -; CDR3: CASSPVAGLTDTQYF; DNA: TGTGCCAGCAGTCCCGTCGCGGGCCTCACAGATACGCAGTATTTT
V: TRBV2; size: -; J: TRBJ1-1; D: TRBD1; CDR3: CARARATGYTEAFF; DNA: TGTGCCAGAGCTCGGGCGACAGGGTATACTGAAGCTTTCTTT
V: TRBV18; size: -; J: TRBJ2-1; D: -; CDR3: CASSPRINEQFF; DNA: TGTGCCAGCTCACCAAGAATCAATGAGCAGTTCTTC
V: TRBV7-8; size: -; J: TRBJ2-1; D: -; CDR3: CASSFQRVEQFF; DNA: TGTGCCAGCAGCTTCCAGCGGGTTGAGCAGTTCTTC
V: TRBV2; size: -; J: TRBJ2-7; D: -; CDR3: CASGIRGLYEQYF; DNA: TGTGCCAGCGGAATCCGGGGCCTCTACGAGCAGTACTTC
V: TRBV10-2; size: -; J: TRBJ2-3; D: TRBD1; CDR3: CASSQGAGGATQYF; DNA: TGCGCCAGCAGTCAGGGGGCGGGTGGTGCTACGCAGTATTTT
V: TRBV25-1; size: -; J: TRBJ2-6; D: -; CDR3: CASRGEGVPSGANVLTF; DNA: TGTGCCAGCAGGGGGGAGGGGGTCCCATCTGGGGCCAACGTCCTGACTTTC
V: TRBV30; size: -; J: TRBJ1-4; D: TRBD1; CDR3: CAWSWGQGEKLFF; DNA: TGTGCCTGGAGCTGGGGACAGGGCGAAAAACTGTTTTTT
V: TRBV30; size: -; J: TRBJ2-3; D: -; CDR3: CAWGLIHTQYF; DNA: TGTGCCTGGGGCCTCATTCATACGCAGTATTTT
V: TRBV28; size: -; J: TRBJ2-7; D: -; CDR3: CASRGVVHEQYF; DNA: TGTGCCAGCAGAGGGGTTGTCCACGAGCAGTACTTC
V: TRBV5-1; size: once; J: TRBJ2-7; D: -; CDR3: CASSLLWGGGEQYF; DNA: TGCGCCAGCAGCTTGCTCTGGGGTGGGGGCGAGCAGTACTTC
V: TRBV6-6; size: -; J: TRBJ1-2; D: TRBD1; CDR3: CASSSGGYDYGYTF; DNA: TGTGCCAGCAGTTCAGGGGGTTACGACTATGGCTACACCTTC